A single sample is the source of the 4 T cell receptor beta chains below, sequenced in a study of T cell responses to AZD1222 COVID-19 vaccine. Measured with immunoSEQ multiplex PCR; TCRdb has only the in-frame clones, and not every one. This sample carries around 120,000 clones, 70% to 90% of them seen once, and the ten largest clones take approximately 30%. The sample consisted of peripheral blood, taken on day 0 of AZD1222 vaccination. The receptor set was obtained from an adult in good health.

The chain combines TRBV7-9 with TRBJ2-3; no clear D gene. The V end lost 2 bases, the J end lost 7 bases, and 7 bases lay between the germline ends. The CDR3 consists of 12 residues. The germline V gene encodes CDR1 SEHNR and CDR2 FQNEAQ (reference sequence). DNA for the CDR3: TGTGCCAGCAGCTTATTCCCTAATACGCAGTATTTT. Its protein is CASSLFPNTQYF.

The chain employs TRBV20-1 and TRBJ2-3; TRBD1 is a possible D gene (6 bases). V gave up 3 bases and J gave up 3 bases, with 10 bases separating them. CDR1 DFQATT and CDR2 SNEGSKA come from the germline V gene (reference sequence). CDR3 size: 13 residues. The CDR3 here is CSASDQGTDTQYF. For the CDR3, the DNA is TGCAGTGCTAGTGATCAGGGGACAGATACGCAGTATTTT.

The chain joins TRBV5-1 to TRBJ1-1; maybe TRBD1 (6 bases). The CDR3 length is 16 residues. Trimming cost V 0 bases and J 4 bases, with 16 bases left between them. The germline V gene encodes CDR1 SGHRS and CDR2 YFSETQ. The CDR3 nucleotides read TGCGCCAGCAGCTTGGTTGGGGGGCTCCCTTCCACTGAAGCTTTCTTT. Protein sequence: CASSLVGGLPSTEAFF.

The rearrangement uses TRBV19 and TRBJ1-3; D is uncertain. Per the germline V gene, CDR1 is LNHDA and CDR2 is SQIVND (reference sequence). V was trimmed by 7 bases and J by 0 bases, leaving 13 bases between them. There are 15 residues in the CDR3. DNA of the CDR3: TGTGCCAGTAAAGATGGGAACCTCTCTGGAAACACCATATATTTT. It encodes CASKDGNLSGNTIYF.